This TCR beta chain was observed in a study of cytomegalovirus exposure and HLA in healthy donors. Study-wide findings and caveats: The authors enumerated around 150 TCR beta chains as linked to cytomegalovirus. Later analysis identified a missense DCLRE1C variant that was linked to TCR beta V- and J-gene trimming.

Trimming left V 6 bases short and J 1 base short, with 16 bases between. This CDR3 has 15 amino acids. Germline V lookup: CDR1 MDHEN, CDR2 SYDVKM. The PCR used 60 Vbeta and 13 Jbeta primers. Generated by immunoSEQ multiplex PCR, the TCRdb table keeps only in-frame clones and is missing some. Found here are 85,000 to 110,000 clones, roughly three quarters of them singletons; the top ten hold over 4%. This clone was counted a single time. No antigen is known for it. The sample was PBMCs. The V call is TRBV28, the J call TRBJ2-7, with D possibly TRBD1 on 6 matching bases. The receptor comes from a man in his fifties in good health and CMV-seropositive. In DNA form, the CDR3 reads TGTGCCAGCAGACTCCCTCCGACAGGTTCCTACGAGCAGTACTTC. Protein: CASRLPPTGSYEQYF.